This TCR beta chain was documented in a study of blood T cell repertoires in COVID-19. Whole-study context: PBMCs, B-cell-depleted T cells, or T cells provided the cDNA or gDNA that made up the material.

The CDR3 runs to 15 residues. Trimming cost V 4 bases and J 0 bases, with 11 bases left between them. Germline assignment: CDR1 LNHDA and CDR2 SQIVND (reference sequence). Profiling relied on immunoSEQ multiplex PCR, and the TCRdb table lists in-frame clones only, not all of them. The repertoire consists of 250,000 to 350,000 clones, with around 87% occurring once and the leading ten covering over 4%. Recruits, aged about 18 to 95 years, lived in roughly 22 US areas. Participants reported their clinical history, and cohort assignment relied on those reports. Two negative PCRs, clearance, or symptom resolution had been documented for recovered Cohort 3 donors.

The TCR originated in a woman aged 30 to 39 who had recovered from COVID-19. This rearrangement joins TRBV19 to TRBJ2-3; unclear D gene. Sequencing was performed on PBMCs or T cells enriched from blood (not recorded which). CDR3 DNA: TGTGCCAGTAGTAGATTAGAGAGCAGCACAGATACGCAGTATTTT. This translates into CASSRLESSTDTQYF.